A selection of T cell receptor beta chains follows, all from one sample in a study of T cells in localized non-small cell lung cancer. Profiled with immunoSEQ multiplex PCR; TCRdb holds only in-frame clones, not every one. The sample lists 7,000 to 7,500 clones, around 23% occurring once. Sequenced here: lung tumor tissue, sampled before any cancer treatment. The receptor set was obtained from a man between 40 and 75 years old with stage III squamous cell lung carcinoma. Both conserved end residues are part of each CDR3. Each record gives: J gene, D gene, clone size, V gene, CDR3 protein, CDR3 DNA. A D gene is named only where the DNA matches it firmly. Size is omitted from some rows. Given values are once, few, many or a class for expanded clones.

j_call: TRBJ2-5
d_call: NA
clone_size: NA
v_call: TRBV19
cdr3_aa: CASSWARGETQYF
cdr3_nt: TGTGCCAGTAGTTGGGCCAGGGGAGAGACCCAGTACTTC

j_call: TRBJ2-6
d_call: NA
clone_size: medium-sized
v_call: TRBV28
cdr3_aa: CASSTIQGSGANVLTF
cdr3_nt: TGTGCCAGCAGTACCATACAGGGCTCTGGGGCCAACGTCCTGACTTTC

j_call: TRBJ1-2
d_call: NA
clone_size: NA
v_call: TRBV11-3
cdr3_aa: CASSLGVGVYGYTF
cdr3_nt: TGTGCCAGCAGCTTAGGGGTAGGGGTCTATGGCTACACCTTC

j_call: TRBJ2-2
d_call: TRBD2
clone_size: NA
v_call: TRBV19
cdr3_aa: CASSPIGRGGTGELFF
cdr3_nt: TGTGCCAGTAGCCCCATTGGGAGGGGCGGTACCGGGGAGCTGTTTTTT

j_call: TRBJ2-5
d_call: TRBD2
clone_size: medium-sized
v_call: TRBV9
cdr3_aa: CASSGTSGGETQYF
cdr3_nt: TGTGCCAGCAGTGGGACTAGCGGAGGAGAGACCCAGTACTTC

j_call: TRBJ2-1
d_call: TRBD2
clone_size: NA
v_call: TRBV18
cdr3_aa: CASSPLAGPYNEQFF
cdr3_nt: TGTGCCAGCTCGCCTCTAGCGGGACCTTACAATGAGCAGTTCTTC

j_call: TRBJ2-7
d_call: NA
clone_size: NA
v_call: TRBV11-3
cdr3_aa: CASSLEGTGRSYEQYF
cdr3_nt: TGTGCCAGCAGCTTGGAGGGAACAGGGAGATCCTACGAGCAGTACTTC

j_call: TRBJ2-1
d_call: TRBD2
clone_size: few
v_call: TRBV4-1
cdr3_aa: CASSQDQTSGVYEQFF
cdr3_nt: TGCGCCAGCAGCCAAGACCAGACTAGCGGCGTTTACGAGCAGTTCTTC

j_call: TRBJ2-5
d_call: NA
clone_size: few
v_call: TRBV6-8
cdr3_aa: CASSDGVHGETQYF
cdr3_nt: TGTGCCAGCAGTGACGGTGTACACGGAGAGACCCAGTACTTC

j_call: TRBJ2-6
d_call: NA
clone_size: few
v_call: TRBV14
cdr3_aa: CASSHHSGANVLTF
cdr3_nt: TGTGCCAGCAGCCACCACTCTGGGGCCAACGTCCTGACTTTC

j_call: TRBJ2-5
d_call: NA
clone_size: NA
v_call: TRBV30
cdr3_aa: CAWSVGGGNQETQYF
cdr3_nt: TGTGCCTGGAGTGTTGGCGGGGGCAACCAAGAGACCCAGTACTTC

j_call: TRBJ2-7
d_call: NA
clone_size: NA
v_call: TRBV6-8
cdr3_aa: CASREGGGEQYF
cdr3_nt: TGTGCCAGCAGGGAAGGAGGCGGCGAGCAGTACTTC

j_call: TRBJ2-5
d_call: TRBD2
clone_size: NA
v_call: TRBV19
cdr3_aa: CASSISPGLAGVRAQYF
cdr3_nt: TGTGCCAGTAGTATATCCCCGGGACTAGCGGGGGTAAGGGCCCAGTACTTC

j_call: TRBJ2-1
d_call: NA
clone_size: NA
v_call: TRBV29-1
cdr3_aa: CSVPISGERYNEQFF
cdr3_nt: TGCAGCGTTCCAATCTCGGGGGAGCGCTACAATGAGCAGTTCTTC

j_call: TRBJ2-3
d_call: NA
clone_size: NA
v_call: TRBV28
cdr3_aa: CASSSPSTDTQYF
cdr3_nt: TGTGCCAGCAGTTCACCGAGCACAGATACGCAGTATTTT

j_call: TRBJ2-5
d_call: NA
clone_size: once
v_call: TRBV19
cdr3_aa: CASSAGVQETQYF
cdr3_nt: TGTGCCAGTAGTGCCGGCGTCCAAGAGACCCAGTACTTC

j_call: TRBJ1-2
d_call: NA
clone_size: NA
v_call: TRBV11-3
cdr3_aa: CASSLGQRIYGYTF
cdr3_nt: TGTGCCAGCAGCTTAGGCCAGAGGATCTATGGCTACACCTTC

j_call: TRBJ1-1
d_call: TRBD1
clone_size: large
v_call: TRBV6-8
cdr3_aa: CASTQTDRGLTEAFF
cdr3_nt: TGTGCCAGCACCCAGACTGACAGGGGGTTGACTGAAGCTTTCTTT

j_call: TRBJ1-1
d_call: TRBD1
clone_size: few
v_call: TRBV6-8
cdr3_aa: CASSYSYRGDTEAFF
cdr3_nt: TGTGCCAGCAGTTACTCTTACAGGGGGGACACTGAAGCTTTCTTT

j_call: TRBJ2-3
d_call: NA
clone_size: few
v_call: TRBV7-4
cdr3_aa: CASSTTHTDTQYF
cdr3_nt: TGTGCCAGCAGCACAACCCACACAGATACGCAGTATTTT

j_call: TRBJ1-2
d_call: TRBD1
clone_size: NA
v_call: TRBV9
cdr3_aa: CASSASSGTGGFYGYTF
cdr3_nt: TGTGCCAGCAGCGCCTCCTCCGGGACAGGGGGCTTCTATGGCTACACCTTC

j_call: TRBJ1-4
d_call: TRBD1
clone_size: few
v_call: TRBV11-3
cdr3_aa: CASSPPRTGVEKLFF
cdr3_nt: TGTGCCAGCAGCCCTCCTAGGACAGGGGTTGAAAAACTGTTTTTT

j_call: TRBJ2-1
d_call: NA
clone_size: NA
v_call: TRBV28
cdr3_aa: CASRLRESSYNEQFF
cdr3_nt: TGTGCCAGCAGATTGAGGGAGAGCTCCTACAATGAGCAGTTCTTC

j_call: TRBJ2-7
d_call: NA
clone_size: medium-sized
v_call: TRBV11-3
cdr3_aa: CASSLEGWDSSYEQYF
cdr3_nt: TGTGCCAGCAGCTTAGAGGGTTGGGATAGTTCCTACGAGCAGTACTTC

j_call: TRBJ2-7
d_call: NA
clone_size: NA
v_call: TRBV9
cdr3_aa: CASSGDGYEQYF
cdr3_nt: TGTGCCAGCAGCGGGGACGGCTACGAGCAGTACTTC

j_call: TRBJ2-7
d_call: TRBD1
clone_size: few
v_call: TRBV9
cdr3_aa: CASRPLWTGDSYEQYF
cdr3_nt: TGTGCCAGCAGGCCGCTTTGGACAGGGGATTCCTACGAGCAGTACTTC

j_call: TRBJ2-2
d_call: NA
clone_size: NA
v_call: TRBV19
cdr3_aa: CASSTTGLSTGELFF
cdr3_nt: TGTGCCAGTAGTACAACAGGTTTGAGCACCGGGGAGCTGTTTTTT

j_call: TRBJ1-2
d_call: NA
clone_size: NA
v_call: TRBV11-3
cdr3_aa: CASLGADTLYGYTF
cdr3_nt: TGTGCCAGCCTCGGTGCAGATACCCTCTATGGCTACACCTTC

j_call: TRBJ1-1
d_call: NA
clone_size: few
v_call: TRBV19
cdr3_aa: CASSIRRESEAFF
cdr3_nt: TGTGCCAGTAGTATCCGTAGGGAATCTGAAGCTTTCTTT

j_call: TRBJ1-3
d_call: NA
clone_size: medium-sized
v_call: TRBV11-3
cdr3_aa: CASSLGPKGSGNTIYF
cdr3_nt: TGTGCCAGCAGCTTAGGGCCTAAGGGATCTGGAAACACCATATATTTT

j_call: TRBJ1-1
d_call: NA
clone_size: few
v_call: TRBV6-1
cdr3_aa: CASSEVQANEAFF
cdr3_nt: TGTGCCAGCAGTGAAGTACAGGCAAATGAAGCTTTCTTT

j_call: TRBJ1-1
d_call: TRBD1
clone_size: NA
v_call: TRBV18
cdr3_aa: CASSTNRGGTEAFF
cdr3_nt: TGTGCCAGCTCAACCAACAGGGGAGGCACTGAAGCTTTCTTT

j_call: TRBJ2-1
d_call: TRBD1
clone_size: few
v_call: TRBV6-8
cdr3_aa: CASSRAPRTGVNEQFF
cdr3_nt: TGTGCCAGCAGTAGGGCCCCCCGGACAGGGGTCAATGAGCAGTTCTTC

j_call: TRBJ1-2
d_call: NA
clone_size: NA
v_call: TRBV28
cdr3_aa: CASSPPYGGNYGYTF
cdr3_nt: TGTGCCAGCAGTCCCCCATATGGAGGGAATTATGGCTACACCTTC

j_call: TRBJ2-3
d_call: NA
clone_size: few
v_call: TRBV6-8
cdr3_aa: CASRTSRTDTQYF
cdr3_nt: TGTGCCAGCAGGACCTCTCGCACAGATACGCAGTATTTT

j_call: TRBJ1-1
d_call: NA
clone_size: few
v_call: TRBV6-8
cdr3_aa: CAIREDPNTEAFF
cdr3_nt: TGTGCCATCAGGGAGGACCCGAACACTGAAGCTTTCTTT

j_call: TRBJ2-3
d_call: TRBD2
clone_size: NA
v_call: TRBV9
cdr3_aa: CASSVAPAGSTDTQYF
cdr3_nt: TGTGCCAGCAGCGTAGCTCCAGCGGGGAGCACAGATACGCAGTATTTT

j_call: TRBJ1-5
d_call: TRBD1
clone_size: NA
v_call: TRBV2
cdr3_aa: CASGGIRDRNSNQPQHF
cdr3_nt: TGTGCCAGCGGGGGGATTAGGGACAGGAATAGCAATCAGCCCCAGCATTTT

j_call: TRBJ2-1
d_call: NA
clone_size: medium-sized
v_call: TRBV11-3
cdr3_aa: CASSAGQGPYNEQFF
cdr3_nt: TGTGCCAGCAGCGCGGGTCAGGGCCCATACAATGAGCAGTTCTTC

j_call: TRBJ1-1
d_call: NA
clone_size: few
v_call: TRBV11-3
cdr3_aa: CASSFDPGSTEAFF
cdr3_nt: TGTGCCAGCAGCTTTGATCCAGGATCCACTGAAGCTTTCTTT

j_call: TRBJ2-7
d_call: TRBD1
clone_size: NA
v_call: TRBV29-1
cdr3_aa: CSVERLGTGGNDEQYF
cdr3_nt: TGCAGCGTTGAAAGGTTAGGGACAGGGGGCAACGACGAGCAGTACTTC

j_call: TRBJ2-7
d_call: TRBD2
clone_size: few
v_call: TRBV11-3
cdr3_aa: CASSPRTSGIYEQYF
cdr3_nt: TGTGCCAGCAGCCCCCGGACTAGCGGGATCTACGAGCAGTACTTC

j_call: TRBJ2-5
d_call: TRBD2
clone_size: few
v_call: TRBV5-1
cdr3_aa: CASSPAWTSGSQETQYF
cdr3_nt: TGCGCCAGCAGCCCTGCTTGGACTAGCGGGAGCCAAGAGACCCAGTACTTC

j_call: TRBJ1-1
d_call: NA
clone_size: large
v_call: TRBV6-8
cdr3_aa: CASSNVKDTEAFF
cdr3_nt: TGTGCCAGCAGCAACGTTAAGGACACTGAAGCTTTCTTT

j_call: TRBJ2-5
d_call: TRBD1
clone_size: NA
v_call: TRBV6-8
cdr3_aa: CASSYGTGNQETQYF
cdr3_nt: TGTGCCAGCAGTTACGGGACAGGGAACCAAGAGACCCAGTACTTC

j_call: TRBJ1-2
d_call: NA
clone_size: few
v_call: TRBV28
cdr3_aa: CASSLQQDYGYTF
cdr3_nt: TGTGCCAGCAGTTTACAGCAAGACTATGGCTACACCTTC

j_call: TRBJ2-7
d_call: NA
clone_size: NA
v_call: TRBV18
cdr3_aa: CASSLRRDGFEQYF
cdr3_nt: TGTGCCAGCTCACTCCGCAGGGACGGTTTCGAGCAGTACTTC